This record concerns one T cell receptor (beta chain) sequence. The source of the sample is a study of CD8+ T cells in alopecia areata. Samples from alopecia areata patients were lesional scalp punch biopsies and peripheral blood. CDR1 and CDR2 from the germline V gene are SGHVS and FQNEAQ. The CDR3 extends over 15 amino acids. V lost 5 bases to trimming and J lost 1 base, with 14 bases between them. In each case, RNA was isolated and then reverse transcribed into cDNA as the sequencing template. The method was immunoSEQ multiplex PCR; TCRdb's version includes in-frame clones alone and lacks a portion of them. The profile covers some 19,000 clones, with 66% appearing a single time and approximately 6.3% taken by the ten largest.

This TCR was sampled from a human donor with alopecia areata. The input for sequencing was skin, taken at week 0. This chain links TRBV7-8 with TRBJ1-1; a weak D match, TRBD1 (6 bases). The CDR3 bases are TGTGCCAGCAGCCCCTGGGAAGGGGGGAACACTGAAGCTTTCTTT. It is translated as CASSPWEGGNTEAFF.